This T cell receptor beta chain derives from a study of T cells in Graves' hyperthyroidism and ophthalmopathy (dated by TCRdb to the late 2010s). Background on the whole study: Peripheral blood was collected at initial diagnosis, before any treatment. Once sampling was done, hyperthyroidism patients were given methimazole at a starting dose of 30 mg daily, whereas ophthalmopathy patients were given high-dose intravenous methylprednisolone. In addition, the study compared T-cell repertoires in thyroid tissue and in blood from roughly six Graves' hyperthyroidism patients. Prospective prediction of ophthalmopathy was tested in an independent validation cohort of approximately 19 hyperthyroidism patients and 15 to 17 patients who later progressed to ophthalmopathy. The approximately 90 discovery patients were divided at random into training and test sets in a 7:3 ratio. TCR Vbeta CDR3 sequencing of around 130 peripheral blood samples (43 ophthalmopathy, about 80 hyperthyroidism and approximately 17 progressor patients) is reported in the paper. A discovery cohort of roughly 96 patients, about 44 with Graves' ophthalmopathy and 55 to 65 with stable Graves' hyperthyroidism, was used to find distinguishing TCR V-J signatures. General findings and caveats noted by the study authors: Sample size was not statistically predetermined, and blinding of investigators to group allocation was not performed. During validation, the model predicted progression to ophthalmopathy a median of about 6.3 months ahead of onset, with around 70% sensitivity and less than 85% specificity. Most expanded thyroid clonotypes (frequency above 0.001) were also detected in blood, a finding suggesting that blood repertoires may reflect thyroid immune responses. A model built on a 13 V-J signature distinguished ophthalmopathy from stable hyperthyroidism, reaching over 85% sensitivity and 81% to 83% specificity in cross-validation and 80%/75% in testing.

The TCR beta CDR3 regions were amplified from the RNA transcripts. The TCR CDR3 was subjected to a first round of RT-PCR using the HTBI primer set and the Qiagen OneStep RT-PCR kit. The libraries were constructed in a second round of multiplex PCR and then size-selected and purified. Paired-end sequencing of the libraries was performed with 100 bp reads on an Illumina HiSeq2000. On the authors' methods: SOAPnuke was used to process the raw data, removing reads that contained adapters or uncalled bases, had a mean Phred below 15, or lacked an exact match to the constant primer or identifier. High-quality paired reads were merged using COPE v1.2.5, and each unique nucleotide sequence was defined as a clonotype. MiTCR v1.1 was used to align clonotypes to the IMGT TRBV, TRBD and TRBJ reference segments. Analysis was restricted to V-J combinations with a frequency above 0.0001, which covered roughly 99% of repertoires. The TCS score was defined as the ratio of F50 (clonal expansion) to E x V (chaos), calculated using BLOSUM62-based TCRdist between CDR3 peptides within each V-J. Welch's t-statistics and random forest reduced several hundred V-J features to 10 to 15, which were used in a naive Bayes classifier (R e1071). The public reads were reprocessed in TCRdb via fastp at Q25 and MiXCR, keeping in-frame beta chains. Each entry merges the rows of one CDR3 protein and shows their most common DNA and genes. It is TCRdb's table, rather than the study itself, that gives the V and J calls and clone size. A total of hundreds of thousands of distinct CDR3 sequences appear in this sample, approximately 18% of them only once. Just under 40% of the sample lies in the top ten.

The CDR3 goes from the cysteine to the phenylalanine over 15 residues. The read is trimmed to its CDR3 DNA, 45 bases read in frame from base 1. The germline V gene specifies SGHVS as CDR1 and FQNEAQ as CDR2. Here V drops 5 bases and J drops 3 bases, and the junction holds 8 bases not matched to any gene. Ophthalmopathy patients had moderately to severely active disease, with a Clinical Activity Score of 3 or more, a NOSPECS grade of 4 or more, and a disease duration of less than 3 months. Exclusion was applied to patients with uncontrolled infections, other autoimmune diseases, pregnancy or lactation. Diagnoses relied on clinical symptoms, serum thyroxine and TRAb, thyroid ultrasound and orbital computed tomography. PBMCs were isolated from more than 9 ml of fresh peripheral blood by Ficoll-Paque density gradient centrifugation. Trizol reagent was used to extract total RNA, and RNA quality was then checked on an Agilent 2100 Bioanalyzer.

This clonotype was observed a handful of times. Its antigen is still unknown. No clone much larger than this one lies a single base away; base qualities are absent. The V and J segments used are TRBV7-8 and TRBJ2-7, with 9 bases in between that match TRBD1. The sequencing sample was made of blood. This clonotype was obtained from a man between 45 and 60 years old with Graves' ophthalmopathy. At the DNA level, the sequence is TGTGCCAGCAGCACACAGGGGGCTGTTAACTACGAGCAGTACTTC. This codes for CASSTQGAVNYEQYF. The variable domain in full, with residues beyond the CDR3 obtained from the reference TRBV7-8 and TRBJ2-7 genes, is GAGVSQSPRYKVAKRGQDVALRCDPISGHVSLFWYQQALGQGPEFLTYFQNEAQLDKSGLPSDRFFAERPEGSVSTLKIQRTQQEDSAVYLCASSTQGAVNYEQYFGPGTRLTVT.